This TCR beta chain was profiled in a study of T cells in Graves' hyperthyroidism and ophthalmopathy. Looking at the study overall: At initial diagnosis, before any treatment had begun, peripheral blood was obtained. Broader study findings: Most expanded thyroid clonotypes above 0.001 also appeared in blood.

TCR beta CDR3 regions were amplified from RNA transcripts. First-round RT-PCR with HTBI primers amplified the TCR CDR3 region. TCRdb recomputed calls from the multiplex PCR reads with MiXCR, one row per CDR3 protein. Of 300,000 to 400,000 distinct CDR3 sequences in the sample, approximately 18% were seen once. Many counts were recorded for this clonotype. Its antigen remains unknown. The authors obtained PBMCs from 7.5 to 10 ml of fresh peripheral blood. The CDR3 is made up of 14 amino acids. From germline, CDR1 is ENHRY and CDR2 SYGVKD. Trimming shortened V by 4 bases and J by 7 bases, and 11 bases separated the two germline ends.

The clonotype was recovered from a woman aged 45-65 years with Graves' hyperthyroidism. Sequencing was performed on blood. This chain joins TRBV10-3 and TRBJ1-6, with D possibly being TRBD1 (5 bases). CDR3 in amino acids: CAISGNRPNSPLHF. In nucleotides, the CDR3 is TGTGCCATCAGTGGTAACAGGCCCAATTCACCCCTCCACTTT.